In its sample, the clone carrying this T cell receptor (beta chain) was seen once. What it recognizes is unknown. A clone one base away is much larger, so this may be a read error. The CDR3 ends on some other residue instead of the conserved phenylalanine or tryptophan, so this is likely a read error. The entry originates in a study of molecular identifiers for immune sequencing clone quantification. About the research overall: In replicates, the authors split RNA from approximately 20,000 or 98,000 naive CD8 cells five ways and sequenced four.

TCRdb re-analysed the PCR reads in MiXCR, keeping a single row per CDR3 protein. This sample has just under 650,000 distinct CDR3 sequences, with 15% to 20% found just once. CDR1 is LGHNA, CDR2 YSLEER, per germline. The CDR3 length is 15 residues. Unmatched junction bases numbered 8, after V lost 4 bases and J lost 2 bases. Overall study results and limits: More than 97% of effector molecules, versus under 1% of naive-cell molecules, belonged to clones above 20 RNA copies.

The sequence was obtained from a human donor in good health. Some libraries in this study had Jurkat cell RNA spiked in. This chain connects TRBV4-3 to TRBJ2-7; TRBD1 aligns across 7 bases. The sample comprised naive CD8+ T cells from blood, with Jurkat cell RNA spiked in. Subset specified: FACS-sorted CD8+CD4-CCR7+CD45RA+ naive T cells. The CDR3 sequence: CASSPGFGTAYEQYL. As DNA, the CDR3 is TGCGCCAGCAGCCCGGGGTTCGGGACAGCCTACGAGCAGTACCTC.